A single sample gave rise to the 17 T cell receptor beta chains below, sequenced in a study of blood T cell repertoires in COVID-19. TCRdb's table, derived via immunoSEQ multiplex PCR, lists solely in-frame clones and lacks some. The repertoire holds more than 250,000 clones, with about 87% as singletons. Sequencing input: peripheral blood. These receptors were obtained from a woman between 50 and 59 years old with COVID-19, enrolled during active disease.

The sample holds one count of this clone. The chain recombines TRBV15 with TRBJ2-7, with 8 bases aligning to TRBD1. There are 13 residues in the CDR3. V shed 5 bases and J 2 bases; nucleotides not matched to a gene: 2. CDR1 LNHNV and CDR2 YYDKDF come from the germline V gene (reference sequence). CDR3 in amino acids: CATSRQGTYEQYF. In DNA, the CDR3 is TGTGCCACCAGCCGACAGGGGACCTACGAGCAGTACTTC.

The chain couples TRBV6-2 or TRBV6-3 to TRBJ2-7, with TRBD2 identical over 13 bases. The germline CDR1 and CDR2 sequences are MNHEY and SVGEGT. The trim removed 5 bases at V and 8 bases at J, leaving 18 bases unmatched. CDR3 length equals 18 residues. CDR3 in DNA: TGTGCCAGCAGTCGGCTAGGACTAGCGGGAGAGACTCTTTTTAAGCAGTACTTC. Protein sequence: CASSRLGLAGETLFKQYF.

The V gene is TRBV5-1, the J gene TRBJ2-2, with TRBD2 identical over 8 bases. Germline V gene sequence: CDR1 SGHRS, CDR2 YFSETQ. The ends lost 9 bases at V and 0 bases at J; junction bases unmatched: 10. CDR3 length: 16 amino acids. CDR3 DNA sequence: TGCGCCACCCATCCGAGCGGGAGCACGAACACCGGGGAGCTGTTTTTT. Its translation: CATHPSGSTNTGELFF.

The chain couples TRBV30 to TRBJ2-3; 10 bases agree with TRBD2. The CDR3 is 14 amino acids. In germline, CDR1 is GTSNPN, CDR2 SVGIG (reference sequence). With 3 bases clipped from V and 3 bases from J, the junction kept 3 bases outside the gene matches. The CDR3 sequence: CAWRSSGRTDTQYF. The CDR3 nucleotides read TGTGCCTGGAGGAGTAGCGGGAGGACAGATACGCAGTATTTT. Full variable domain (rest looked up from reference TRBV30 and TRBJ2-3): SQTIHQWPATLVQPVGSPLSLECTVEGTSNPNLYWYRQAAGRGLQLLFYSVGIGQISSEVPQNLSASRPQDRQFILSSKKLLLSDSGFYLCAWRSSGRTDTQYFGPGTRLTVL.

This clone was counted a single time. V gene TRBV18 combines with J gene TRBJ1-5, with D uncertain. Trimming left V 8 bases short and J 2 bases short, with 13 bases between. The CDR3 is 14 amino acids. Germline CDR1 reads KGHSH; CDR2 reads LQKENI. CDR3 coding DNA: TGTGCCAGCGCTGAGGGCGGTGGCAATCAGCCCCAGCATTTT. This translates into CASAEGGGNQPQHF. Drawing the rest from reference TRBV18 and TRBJ1-5, the complete variable domain is NAGVMQNPRHLVRRRGQEARLRCSPMKGHSHVYWYRQLPEEGLKFMVYLQKENIIDESGMPKERFSAEFPKEGPSILRIQQVVRGDSAAYFCASAEGGGNQPQHFGDGTRLSIL.

The chain links TRBV11-2 to TRBJ1-2; 7 positions agree with TRBD1. V gave up 4 bases and J gave up 2 bases; unmatched junction bases: 13. Germline V gene sequence: CDR1 SGHAT, CDR2 FQNNGV. The CDR3 has 17 residues. The CDR3 loop reads CASSSSPWTGINYGYTF. CDR3 DNA: TGTGCCAGCAGCTCTTCCCCTTGGACAGGCATCAACTATGGCTACACCTTC.

This clone appeared a single time. This same CDR3 is encoded by further DNA sequences in the sample. This rearrangement joins TRBV5-8 to TRBJ1-5; the D gene is possibly TRBD1 (6 bases). Germline V gene lookup returns CDR1 SGHTS and CDR2 YDEGEE. The length of the CDR3 is 15 residues. V was clipped by 2 bases and J by 4 bases, with 13 bases between them. The CDR3 is CASSLRQVGNQPQHF. The CDR3 bases are TGTGCCAGCAGCTTAAGACAGGTCGGTAATCAGCCCCAGCATTTT.

The gene calls are TRBV19 and TRBJ2-7, with 7 nucleotides matching TRBD2. CDR1 LNHDA and CDR2 SQIVND come from the germline V gene (reference sequence). With V trimmed by 3 bases and J by 4 bases, 6 bases remained unmatched. The length of the CDR3 is 14 residues. CDR3 DNA: TGTGCCAGTAGTATTGGCGGGAGCATATACGAGCAGTACTTC. It encodes CASSIGGSIYEQYF. The full variable domain, completed using reference TRBV19 and TRBJ2-7, is DGGITQSPKYLFRKEGQNVTLSCEQNLNHDAMYWYRQDPGQGLRLIYYSQIVNDFQKGDIAEGYSVSREKKESFPLTVTSAQKNPTAFYLCASSIGGSIYEQYFGPGTRLTVT.

The rearrangement joins TRBV19 to TRBJ1-1; 9 bases are shared with TRBD1. The germline V gene has CDR1 LNHDA and CDR2 SQIVND (reference sequence). The CDR3 spans 14 residues. The V segment lost 11 bases and the J segment 5 bases; nucleotides outside the gene matches: 12. CDR3 sequence reads: CAVSTGQGGTEAFF. CDR3 coding DNA: TGTGCCGTATCAACGGGACAGGGCGGAACTGAAGCTTTCTTT.

The rearrangement joins TRBV7-9 to TRBJ2-3; D is perhaps TRBD2 (5 bases). CDR3 length: 13 residues. V dropped 5 bases and J dropped 2 bases, with 8 bases sitting between them. Germline V CDR1 and CDR2: SEHNR, FQNEAQ (reference sequence). CDR3 in DNA: TGTGCCAGCAGCGCGAGGGCCACAGATACGCAGTATTTT. It is translated as CASSARATDTQYF.

The CDR3 protein is CASSPSGWGGNEQFF. The CDR3 nucleotides read TGTGCCAGCTCACCATCGGGTTGGGGCGGCAATGAGCAGTTCTTC. This chain links TRBV18 with TRBJ2-1, with D perhaps TRBD1 (5 bases). Trimming cost V 2 bases and J 6 bases, with 14 bases left between them. The CDR3 runs to 15 residues. Germline V gives CDR1 KGHSH, CDR2 LQKENI.

The chain carries TRBV4-1 and TRBJ2-5, with D tentatively TRBD1 (5 bases). The germline V gene encodes CDR1 MGHRA and CDR2 YSYEKL. V lost 0 bases and J 2 bases, leaving 13 bases between the germline ends. This CDR3 spans 16 amino acids. The CDR3 DNA reads as TGCGCCAGCAGCCAAGACGGAAGGGGTTTTCAAGAGACCCAGTACTTC. It is translated as CASSQDGRGFQETQYF.

The V and J genes are TRBV5-1 and TRBJ1-2; 8 nucleotides match TRBD1. The CDR3 is 18 residues long. Germline trimming cut 4 bases from V and 2 bases from J; bases unmatched to any gene: 16. In germline, CDR1 is SGHRS, CDR2 YFSETQ. This chain's CDR3 is CASSVTTGQGLLNYGYTF. The CDR3 DNA follows: TGCGCCAGCAGCGTGACCACCGGACAGGGCCTACTAAACTATGGCTACACCTTC.

The V call is TRBV2, the J call TRBJ1-1, with 7 bases matching TRBD1. Germline V lookup: CDR1 SNHLY, CDR2 FYNNEI. The trim removed 1 base at V and 4 bases at J, leaving 9 bases unmatched. The CDR3 consists of 16 residues. The chain's CDR3 is CASSEGQGYMSTEAFF. CDR3 nucleotides: TGTGCCAGCAGTGAAGGACAGGGATATATGAGCACTGAAGCTTTCTTT.

This chain links TRBV2 with TRBJ2-7; D not resolved. The germline V and J ends were trimmed by 6 bases and 6 bases, with 9 bases remaining between them. Germline V gives CDR1 SNHLY, CDR2 FYNNEI. The CDR3 is 11 amino acids. Here the CDR3 DNA reads TGTGCCAGCAGGGGCCATAGCGAGCAGTACTTC. Protein product: CASRGHSEQYF.

This clone was seen a few times. The rearrangement joins TRBV29-1 to TRBJ2-5; possibly TRBD2 for D (5 bases). This CDR3 is built from 12 residues. Trimming removed 7 bases from V and 0 bases from J, with 9 bases in between. The germline V gene has CDR1 SQVTM and CDR2 ANQGSEA. CDR3 amino acids: CSALEDQETQYF. The CDR3, as DNA: TGCAGCGCCCTGGAGGACCAAGAGACCCAGTACTTC.

This chain uses TRBV29-1 with TRBJ1-5; 7 positions agree with TRBD1. This CDR3 is built from 14 residues. Per germline, CDR1 SQVTM and CDR2 ANQGSEA. Losses at the gene ends were 4 bases for V and 1 base for J; bases not matched to a gene: 4. The CDR3: CSVGQGSSNQPQHF. In DNA, the CDR3 is TGCAGCGTTGGACAGGGTTCCAGCAATCAGCCCCAGCATTTT.